This is a list of T cell receptor beta chains from one sample in a study of vaccination effects on CD4 cells after COVID-19. Generated by immunoSEQ multiplex PCR, the TCRdb table keeps only in-frame clones and is missing some. Here the sample spans 50,000 or so clones, more than 75% being singletons. Their specific antigens are unknown. Source: CD4+ T cells from PBMCs cultured with HCoV-OC43 spike peptides, taken before COVID-19 vaccination. These receptors were taken from a human donor who received a COVID-19 vaccine. CDR3s include the opening cysteine and the closing phenylalanine or tryptophan. A D gene is named only where the DNA matches it firmly. Size values are once, few and many counts, or a class for expanded clones, and some rows have none.

v_call	j_call	clone_size	d_call	cdr3_nt	cdr3_aa
TRBV6-5	TRBJ2-1	-	TRBD1	TGTGCCAGCAGCCCAGACAGGGGAAACTACAATGAGCAGTTCTTC	CASSPDRGNYNEQFF
TRBV5-1	TRBJ1-4	-	-	TGCGCCAGCAGCCAGGGACTTAATAATGAAAAACTGTTTTTT	CASSQGLNNEKLFF
TRBV5-1	TRBJ2-3	once	-	TGCGCCAGCAGCTTGGGACAAAGCACAGATACGCAGTATTTT	CASSLGQSTDTQYF
TRBV5-8	TRBJ1-1	-	-	TGTGCCAGCAGCCTTGGGACAAGAGGTACGGCTTTCTTT	CASSLGTRGTAFF
TRBV12-5	TRBJ1-4	-	-	TGTGCTAGTGGTTTGGCGACAGTTAATGAAAAACTGTTTTTT	CASGLATVNEKLFF
TRBV30	TRBJ2-1	once	-	TGTGCCTGGAGTTCTGGGGGCTCCTACAATGAGCAGTTCTTC	CAWSSGGSYNEQFF
TRBV4-1	TRBJ2-3	once	TRBD2	TGCGCCAGCAGCCGAACTAGCGGGGGCCCCTTGGGCACAGATACGCAGTATTTT	CASSRTSGGPLGTDTQYF
TRBV28	TRBJ2-5	once	-	-	CASFGPGEGETQYF
TRBV5-1	TRBJ2-6	-	-	TGCGCCAGCAGCTTGGATGGGGCTGGGGCCAACGTCCTGACTTTC	CASSLDGAGANVLTF
TRBV5-8	TRBJ1-3	-	-	TGTGCCAGCAGCTTGTGGGGTCGCTCTGGAAACACCATATATTTT	CASSLWGRSGNTIYF
TRBV6-5	TRBJ1-4	-	-	TGTGCCAGCAGTTTAGGGGCAGCAACTAATGAAAAACTGTTTTTT	CASSLGAATNEKLFF
TRBV7-2	TRBJ2-2	-	TRBD2	TGTGCCAGCAGCTTAGCGGTACGGGGGGGAGCGGCCGGGGAGCTGTTTTTT	CASSLAVRGGAAGELFF
TRBV5-1	TRBJ2-3	-	-	TGCGCCAGCAGCTTAGAAGGAACAGGGCTCGGGGGCACAGATACGCAGTATTTT	CASSLEGTGLGGTDTQYF
TRBV10-2	TRBJ2-1	-	TRBD2	TGCGCCAGCACCCTGACTAGCGGGGGGACCAATGAGCAGTTCTTC	CASTLTSGGTNEQFF
TRBV14	TRBJ1-3	few	-	TGTGCCAGCAGCCAAGATATAGCAGGCGGCCGAAGAAACACCATATATTTT	CASSQDIAGGRRNTIYF
TRBV24-1	TRBJ1-1	-	-	TGTGCCACCAGTGACTATAGGTACACTGAAGCTTTCTTT	CATSDYRYTEAFF
TRBV2	TRBJ2-2	-	TRBD1	TGTGCCGGAATCCGGGACAGGAACACCGGGGAGCTGTTTTTT	CAGIRDRNTGELFF
TRBV11-2	TRBJ1-6	-	-	TGTGCCAGCAGCTTAGTGTCGAGCTCCTATAATTCACCCCTCCACTTT	CASSLVSSSYNSPLHF
TRBV5-8	TRBJ2-1	-	TRBD2	TGTGCCAGCAGCTTGGGAGTTAACGCGGGGGGCCCAATCAATGAGCAGTTCTTC	CASSLGVNAGGPINEQFF
TRBV19	TRBJ2-1	-	-	TGTGCCAGTAGTACTTCATCGACAGGTAACGGGGAGCAGTTCTTC	CASSTSSTGNGEQFF
TRBV7-8	TRBJ1-1	-	-	TGTGCCAGCAGCTTAGCGACCTTGAACACTGAAGCTTTCTTT	CASSLATLNTEAFF
TRBV27	TRBJ1-2	-	-	TGTGCCAGCAGTCCCCCGGGGGGAGGCTATGGCTACACCTTC	CASSPPGGGYGYTF
TRBV12-5	TRBJ2-3	-	TRBD1	TGTGCTAGTGGTTCCGTCATACAGGGGCTACCAGATACGCAGTATTTT	CASGSVIQGLPDTQYF
TRBV4-1	TRBJ2-6	-	-	TGCGCCAGCAGCCAAAAGGGGGGGTCCGGGGCCAACGTCCTGACTTTC	CASSQKGGSGANVLTF
TRBV4-1	TRBJ1-1	-	TRBD1	TGCGCCAGCAGCCGTCCGGGAGCAGGGGGCAGGAGTACTGAAGCTTTCTTT	CASSRPGAGGRSTEAFF
TRBV9	TRBJ2-1	-	TRBD2	TGTGCCAGCAGCGTATCGGGGGGTGCCCAGGAGCAGTTCTTC	CASSVSGGAQEQFF
TRBV25-1	TRBJ2-1	few	-	TGTGCCACCAGAAAAGCCGGGACACGCTACAATGAGCAGTTCTTC	CATRKAGTRYNEQFF
TRBV2	TRBJ2-3	-	TRBD1	TGTGCCAGCAGTACGGACAGGGGAGCAGATACGCAGTATTTT	CASSTDRGADTQYF
TRBV28	TRBJ2-2	-	-	TGTGCCAGCAGTTTATCGGGGGCCGGGGAGCTGTTTTTT	CASSLSGAGELFF
TRBV19	TRBJ1-2	-	-	TGTGCCAGTAGTACTCATGGGTATAGCTACACCTTC	CASSTHGYSYTF
TRBV3-1/TRBV3-2	TRBJ2-2	-	TRBD1	TGTGCCAGCAGCCAAACCCGAGGGGGACAGGGGTCGAACACCGGGGAGCTGTTTTTT	CASSQTRGGQGSNTGELFF
TRBV4-1	TRBJ2-6	-	-	TGCGCCAGCAGCCAAGGGCAGGCATATCAGTTGGGGGCCAACGTCCTGACTTTC	CASSQGQAYQLGANVLTF
TRBV6-5	TRBJ2-4	-	TRBD2	TGTGCCAGCATCCGGGGGGTAGAAGGCATTGAGTACTTC	CASIRGVEGIEYF
TRBV5-8	TRBJ2-1	-	-	TGTGCCAGCAGCTTGTTGGGGAAGTATGAGCAGTTCTTC	CASSLLGKYEQFF
TRBV27	TRBJ2-6	-	-	TGTGCCAGCATACTTTTCCCCAGGGGCCTCACTACCTCTGGGGCCAACGTCCTGACTTTC	CASILFPRGLTTSGANVLTF
TRBV28	TRBJ1-6	few	-	TGTGCCAGCAGTTCGTCGAATTCACCCCTCCACTTT	CASSSSNSPLHF
TRBV29-1	TRBJ1-1	-	TRBD1	TGCAGCGTTGAAGAGGGACAGGGACGCAAGGCTTTCTTT	CSVEEGQGRKAFF
TRBV2	TRBJ2-1	once	-	TGTGCCAGCAGTGACACTAGATATGAGCAGTTCTTC	CASSDTRYEQFF
TRBV19	TRBJ2-1	-	TRBD2	TGTGCCAGTAGTGTCGGGGGGGCGCGCGGGAATGAGCAGTTCTTC	CASSVGGARGNEQFF
TRBV30	TRBJ1-6	few	TRBD1	TGTGCCTGGAGTAATGACAGGGTCCGTAATTCACCCCTCCACTTT	CAWSNDRVRNSPLHF
TRBV6-2/TRBV6-3	TRBJ2-3	-	-	TGTGCCAGCAGTTACTTCGGGGGAACTAGCACAGATACGCAGTATTTT	CASSYFGGTSTDTQYF
TRBV7-3	TRBJ1-2	-	TRBD1	TGTGCCAGCAGCTTAGATGGGACAGGGGACTATGGCTACACCTTC	CASSLDGTGDYGYTF
TRBV30	TRBJ2-3	-	TRBD1	TGTGCCTTGGACAGGGGGCGTACAGATACGCAGTATTTT	CALDRGRTDTQYF
TRBV4-2	TRBJ2-3	-	-	TGTGCCAGCAGCCTCACGGGGGGCCCTCCAGATACGCAGTATTTT	CASSLTGGPPDTQYF
TRBV5-1	TRBJ1-1	-	TRBD1	TGCGCCAGCAGTTTCGGACAGGGCTACACTGAAGCTTTCTTT	CASSFGQGYTEAFF
TRBV5-1	TRBJ1-6	-	-	TGCGCCAGCAGTCGCGCTACGGACACGAGGTTTAATTCACCCCTCCACTTT	CASSRATDTRFNSPLHF